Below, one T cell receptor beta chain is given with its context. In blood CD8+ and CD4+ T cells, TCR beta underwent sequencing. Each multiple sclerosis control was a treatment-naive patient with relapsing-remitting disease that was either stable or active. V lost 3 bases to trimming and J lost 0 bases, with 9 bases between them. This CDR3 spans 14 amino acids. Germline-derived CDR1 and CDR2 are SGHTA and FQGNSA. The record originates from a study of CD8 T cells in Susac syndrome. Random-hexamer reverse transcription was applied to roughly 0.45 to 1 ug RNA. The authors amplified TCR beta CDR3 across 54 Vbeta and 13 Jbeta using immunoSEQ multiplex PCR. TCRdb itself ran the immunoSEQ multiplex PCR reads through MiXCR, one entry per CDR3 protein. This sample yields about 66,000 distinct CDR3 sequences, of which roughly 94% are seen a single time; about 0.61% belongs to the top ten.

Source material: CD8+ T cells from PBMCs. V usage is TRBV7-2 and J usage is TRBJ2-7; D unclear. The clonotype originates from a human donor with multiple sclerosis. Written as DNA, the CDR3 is TGTGCCAGCAGCTTGTTTGGCAGCTCCTACGAGCAGTACTTC. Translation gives CASSLFGSSYEQYF.